The 22 T cell receptor beta chains below come from one sample, sequenced in a study of T cells after yellow fever vaccination (dated by TCRdb to about 2019). The method behind the library was 5' RACE. Sequenced using an Illumina HiSeq 2500. Using fastp at Q25 and MiXCR, TCRdb reprocessed the public reads and kept productive beta chains. Rows with one shared CDR3 protein collapse into an entry with the most common genes and DNA. This sample has 500,000 to 650,000 distinct CDR3 sequences in its table, and about 13% of those were observed once. About an eighth of the sample belongs to the ten largest clones. What the treatment or condition label conveys for this sample: live attenuated yellow fever vaccine strain. The source material was PBMCs, sampled on the day of the yellow fever booster vaccination. The receptors were sampled from a man aged 25 to 40 who received the YFV17D yellow fever vaccine.

The gene calls are TRBV7-2 and TRBJ1-5; no definite D call. Germline V CDR1 and CDR2: SGHTA, FQGNSA. The V gene lost 5 bases and the J gene lost 6 bases, with 11 bases spanning the gap. The CDR3 totals 13 residues. The CDR3 sequence is CASSGGWTQPQHF. The DNA of the CDR3 is TGTGCCAGCAGCGGAGGGTGGACTCAGCCCCAGCATTTT.

V is TRBV5-1 and J is TRBJ2-5; D is unresolved. V was pared by 1 base and J by 5 bases, with 6 bases between. This CDR3 has 12 amino acids. Germline values: CDR1 SGHRS, CDR2 YFSETQ. The DNA of the CDR3 is TGCGCCAGCAGCTTGTCGCCGGAGACCCAGTACTTC. Encoded protein: CASSLSPETQYF.

The genes are TRBV20-1 and TRBJ2-1; 7 bases are shared with TRBD2. There are 13 residues in the CDR3. Losses at the gene ends were 1 base for V and 6 bases for J; bases not matched to a gene: 3. Looked up from germline, CDR1 is DFQATT and CDR2 is SNEGSKA (reference sequence). This chain's CDR3 is CSARAGGSNEQFF. The CDR3 region has the DNA TGCAGTGCTAGAGCGGGAGGTAGCAATGAGCAGTTCTTC.

This sequence joins TRBV20-1 and TRBJ1-1; 10 positions agree with TRBD1. The V segment lost 3 bases and the J segment 9 bases; nucleotides outside the gene matches: 13. This CDR3 spans 15 amino acids. Germline values: CDR1 DFQATT, CDR2 SNEGSKA (reference sequence). CDR3 residues: CSASPGQGFAGQAFF. CDR3 bases: TGCAGTGCTAGTCCGGGACAGGGGTTCGCTGGGCAAGCTTTCTTT.

A few counts support this clonotype. This chain connects TRBV11-2 to TRBJ2-7; D possibly corresponds to TRBD2 (5 bases). The CDR3 totals 15 residues. Per the germline V gene, CDR1 is SGHAT and CDR2 is FQNNGV. V lost 5 bases to trimming and J lost 0 bases, with 14 bases between them. CDR3 nucleotide sequence: TGTGCCAGCAGCCCTGTGCCGGGGAGCTCCTACGAGCAGTACTTC. Its protein product is CASSPVPGSSYEQYF.

The J gene is TRBJ2-2, the V gene TRBV18, with D unresolved. This CDR3 comprises 14 residues. Germline V gene sequence: CDR1 KGHSH, CDR2 LQKENI. Trimming stripped 4 bases from V and 1 base from J, with 7 bases between. The CDR3 DNA reads as TGTGCCAGCTCACACGACGGGAACACCGGGGAGCTGTTTTTT. This gives the protein CASSHDGNTGELFF.

The V call is TRBV30, the J call TRBJ2-3; D not resolved. Germline V gene sequence: CDR1 GTSNPN, CDR2 SVGIG (reference sequence). The CDR3 has 13 residues. V was shortened by 0 bases and J by 2 bases, with 6 bases between the two germline ends. As DNA, the CDR3 is TGTGCCTGGAGTGTACGGGTCACAGATACGCAGTATTTT. This translates into CAWSVRVTDTQYF. Complete variable domain (other parts from reference TRBV30 and TRBJ2-3): SQTIHQWPATLVQPVGSPLSLECTVEGTSNPNLYWYRQAAGRGLQLLFYSVGIGQISSEVPQNLSASRPQDRQFILSSKKLLLSDSGFYLCAWSVRVTDTQYFGPGTRLTVL.

This chain joins TRBV4-1 and TRBJ2-7; TRBD2 matches 7 bases. The CDR3 is made up of 14 amino acids. With V trimmed by 3 bases and J by 2 bases, 4 bases remained unmatched. Germline-derived CDR1 and CDR2 are MGHRA and YSYEKL. CDR3 DNA: TGCGCCAGCAGCCATTGGGAGGGTCCCTACGAGCAGTACTTC. Translated: CASSHWEGPYEQYF.

The chain couples TRBV10-3 to TRBJ2-7; D is perhaps TRBD1 (5 bases). The CDR3 length is 14 residues. CDR1 and CDR2 (germline): ENHRY, SYGVKD. Trimming shortened V by 2 bases and J by 3 bases, and 11 bases separated the two germline ends. The CDR3 DNA reads TGTGCCATCAGTGAGGGGGCAGTAAGCTACGAGCAGTACTTC. Residues: CAISEGAVSYEQYF.

V gene TRBV1 combines with J gene TRBJ2-1; no check of the table's D call, TRBD1, against the DNA was made. TRBV1 constitutes a pseudogene. The CDR3 length is 20 residues. CDR3 sequence reads: CTSSQVFGTKISGSYNEQFF. The CDR3 region has the DNA TGCACCAGCAGCCAAGTGTTCGGGACCAAGATATCGGGCTCCTACAATGAGCAGTTCTTC.

The rearrangement joins TRBV5-1 to TRBJ2-3; 13 bases map to TRBD2. With V trimmed by 3 bases and J by 0 bases, 7 bases remained unmatched. The CDR3 is 18 residues long. The germline V gene encodes CDR1 SGHRS and CDR2 YFSETQ. CDR3 coding DNA: TGCGCCAGCAGCTGGGGACTAGCGGGAAGAACTAGCACAGATACGCAGTATTTT. The encoded protein is CASSWGLAGRTSTDTQYF.

The chain recombines TRBV11-2 with TRBJ2-7; D assignment may be TRBD1 or TRBD2 (5 bases each). CDR3 length: 14 residues. V was cut by 4 bases and J by 1 base, with 11 bases left in between. The germline gives CDR1 SGHAT, CDR2 FQNNGV. CDR3 DNA: TGTGCCAGCAGCTACGGGGACCATTCCTACGAGCAGTACTTC. Encoded protein: CASSYGDHSYEQYF.

This clonotype was picked up a small number of times. The chain combines TRBV29-1 with TRBJ2-1, with unresolved D. Trimming shortened V by 7 bases and J by 4 bases, and 11 bases separated the two germline ends. CDR1 SQVTM and CDR2 ANQGSEA come from the germline V gene. CDR3 size: 12 residues. The CDR3 spells CSGNGRYNEQFF. In DNA form, the CDR3 reads TGCAGCGGGAACGGACGATACAATGAGCAGTTCTTC.

This clonotype appeared many times. One end of the junction varies from germline; a read error may be responsible. This chain links TRBV4-3 with TRBJ2-5; D call uncertain. This CDR3 spans 14 amino acids. Germline-derived CDR1 and CDR2 are LGHNA and YSLEER. CDR3 region: CASSQVGTQETQYF. CDR3 in DNA: TGTGCCAGCAGCCAGGTTGGAACCCAAGAGACCCAGTACTTC.

This clonotype was found a few times. V gene TRBV5-4 combines with J gene TRBJ2-7; 14 bases are shared with TRBD2. Per germline, CDR1 SGHNT and CDR2 YYREEE (reference sequence). Trimming removed 3 bases from V and 2 bases from J; junction bases left unmatched: 4. This CDR3 region has 16 residues. The CDR3 sequence is CASSSGTSGSAYEQYF. DNA of the CDR3: TGTGCCAGCAGCTCTGGGACTAGCGGGAGTGCCTACGAGCAGTACTTC.

The chain couples TRBV20-1 to TRBJ1-1; TRBD1 matches 9 bases. V trimming: 6 bases; J trimming: 4 bases; junction bases outside the gene matches: 15. The CDR3 extends over 16 amino acids. Germline-derived CDR1 and CDR2 are DFQATT and SNEGSKA (reference sequence). For the CDR3, the DNA is TGCAGTGCCCCCGACAGGGGGAAGACAATGGGCACTGAAGCTTTCTTT. This sequence encodes CSAPDRGKTMGTEAFF.

V usage is TRBV28 and J usage is TRBJ2-7; 11 nucleotides align to TRBD2. V lost 6 bases, J lost 11 bases, and 15 bases stayed unmatched. CDR3 length: 15 residues. Looked up from germline, CDR1 is MDHEN and CDR2 is SYDVKM. CDR3 residues: CASRALGTSGREEYF. In DNA form, the CDR3 reads TGTGCCAGCAGGGCATTAGGGACTAGCGGACGAGAGGAGTACTTC.

This clonotype was found a few times. V usage is TRBV5-5 and J usage is TRBJ2-7; no clear D. V was cut by 7 bases and J by 2 bases, with 16 bases left in between. Germline CDR1 reads SGHKS; CDR2 reads YYEKEE (reference sequence). The CDR3 is made up of 14 amino acids. CDR3 loop: CASDPTVAPYEQYF. In DNA form, the CDR3 reads TGTGCCAGCGATCCCACCGTAGCACCCTACGAGCAGTACTTC.

This chain uses TRBV27 with TRBJ2-1; D is unclear. Between the trimmed V and J ends, which lost 2 bases and 8 bases, there was a span of 10 bases. Germline lookup yields CDR1 MNHEY and CDR2 SMNVEV (reference sequence). The CDR3 is 13 amino acids. The DNA of the CDR3 is TGTGCCAGCAGTTTAGATGGGATGGATGAGCAGTTCTTC. Protein product: CASSLDGMDEQFF.

This clonotype was counted a few times. J is TRBJ1-2 and V is TRBV12-3 or TRBV12-4; D is possibly TRBD1 (5 bases). This CDR3 comprises 14 residues. The V gene lost 5 bases and the J gene lost 5 bases, with 15 bases spanning the gap. CDR3 nucleotide sequence: TGTGCCAGCAGTCAGGGATCCCCCCTTTATGGCTACACCTTC. It codes for CASSQGSPLYGYTF.

The V call is TRBV20-1, the J call TRBJ2-3, with D unresolved. CDR1 is DFQATT and CDR2 is SNEGSKA in the germline V gene (reference sequence). V was cut by 4 bases and J by 0 bases, with 11 bases left in between. CDR3 length equals 14 residues. The CDR3 DNA sequence: TGCAGTGCTATGCCGACAACAAGCACAGATACGCAGTATTTT. This sequence encodes CSAMPTTSTDTQYF.

This clonotype was detected only a few times. This sequence joins TRBV3-1 and TRBJ2-1, with 8 bases matching TRBD2. The V and J ends lost 3 bases and 5 bases, in that order; junction bases with no gene match: 0. The CDR3 is 13 residues long. The germline CDR1 and CDR2 sequences are LGHDT and YNNKEL (reference sequence). CDR3 DNA sequence: TGTGCCAGCAGCCATAGCGGGAACAATGAGCAGTTCTTC. It yields the protein CASSHSGNNEQFF.